Here is one TCR beta chain with its context. The data were obtained in a study of blood T cell repertoires in COVID-19. The table came from immunoSEQ multiplex PCR; TCRdb's copy has only in-frame clones and leaves some out. The profile shows 200,000 to 250,000 clones, approximately 80% of them singletons. The V end was cut by 0 bases, the J end by 5 bases, with 10 bases between. This CDR3 is built from 13 residues. Per germline, CDR1 GTSNPN and CDR2 SVGIG (reference sequence). The rearrangement links TRBV30 to TRBJ1-1, with unresolved D. What was sequenced was peripheral blood. The receptor was isolated from a human donor in a cohort sampled during active COVID-19. The chain's CDR3 is CAWSVIARTEAFF. In DNA form, the CDR3 reads TGTGCCTGGAGTGTAATCGCGCGGACTGAAGCTTTCTTT.